These T cell receptor beta chains were read from a single sample in a study of cytomegalovirus exposure and HLA in healthy donors. The table came from immunoSEQ multiplex PCR; TCRdb's copy has only in-frame clones and leaves some out. The table has about 200,000 clones, roughly 88% seen once. The material sequenced was PBMCs. Receptors were obtained from a woman under 30 in good health and CMV-seronegative. Both conserved end residues are part of each CDR3. Fields, in order: V gene, D gene, CDR3 protein. D genes are given only for firm matches.

>TRBV4-1|TRBD1
CASSRPLTGDGANVLTF
>TRBV27|TRBD1
CASISQGSEQFF
>TRBV27|.
CASSLLGGGSGANVLTF
>TRBV29-1|.
CSCADSNTGELFF
>TRBV29-1|TRBD1
CSARQGEAFF
>TRBV30|TRBD2
CAWNSGLAGERYNEQFF
>TRBV5-1|.
CASSLDRPNTGELFF
>TRBV7-9|TRBD1
CASSQGQGDGYTF
>TRBV5-1|TRBD2
CASRTGTSSLDEQFF
>TRBV30|.
CAWSVQGVEEQYF
>TRBV27|TRBD1
CASSSHTGTGPVAFF
>TRBV18|.
CASSFSRGTGELFF
>TRBV5-4|.
CASSPRRGEDGTQYF
>TRBV30|.
CAWSPGGARGYEQFF
>TRBV9|TRBD2
CASSAAVGSSGGSTDTQYF
>TRBV30|.
CALRGLLYGYTF
>TRBV29-1|TRBD2
CSVEVGLAGEFGTDTQYF
>TRBV9|.
CASSVITGNYGYTF
>TRBV28|TRBD1
CASEETGRYEQYF
>TRBV7-2|TRBD1
CASSPSSGTGGLEQFF
>TRBV6-1|.
CASSVQSGIQYF
>TRBV29-1|TRBD1
CSGRQGSYEQYF
>TRBV5-1|TRBD2
CASSEGLAGENTGELFF
>TRBV4-1|.
CASSQQLQANTEAFF
>TRBV27|.
CASSLRVSYEQYF
>TRBV7-2|.
CASSLAQGRPLGTEAFF
>TRBV6-1|.
CASSVRQMNTEAFF
>TRBV19|TRBD1
CASEPGGYTEAFF
>TRBV28|.
CASSLEGPYEQYF
>TRBV10-3|TRBD1
CAISQGVGTDTQYF
>TRBV4-3|.
CASSLRSGNGYTF
>TRBV2|TRBD1
CASNRTGGGNEKLFF
>TRBV6-6|TRBD2
CATASGSYEQYF
>TRBV7-2|.
CASSPDRTYEQYF
>TRBV5-4|TRBD2
CASSLALTSGRLYNEQFF
>TRBV12-5|TRBD1
CASGFDRVEDGYTF
>TRBV7-9|.
CASSFKTEAFF
>TRBV5-1|TRBD2
CASRPTETSYHEQFF
>TRBV4-3|.
CASSPSGDSSGANVLTF
>TRBV4-1|.
CASSPRPPGPLRGNEKLFF
>TRBV4-3|TRBD2
CASSQVFSGRDEQFF
>TRBV6-5|.
CASRPQGTNEKLFF
>TRBV29-1|TRBD1
CSVPGTGDGYTF
>TRBV28|TRBD1
CATSRGYTYEQYF